This T cell receptor (beta chain) was recorded in a study of human T cells and chemical hapten exposure. Study results and caveats: Alopecia affecting every donor means their immune response may not match healthy people's.

TCRdb passed the RACE reads through MiXCR, listing each CDR3 protein once. Among some 80,000 distinct CDR3 sequences listed, about a tenth were seen once. Time point in this sample: patch test 2, 6 weeks after DPC sensitization. The treatment denotes: therapeutic diphenylcyclopropenone sensitization with weekly scalp DPC. This clonotype has more than one count but fewer than ten. Its antigen is still unknown. This CDR3 spans 14 amino acids. The V end was cut by 1 base, the J end by 13 bases, with 17 bases between. Here the sequenced sample was whole blood, taken in connection with sensitization to the hapten diphenylcyclopropenone (DPC). The J gene is TRBJ2-1, the V gene TRBV12-3 or TRBV12-4; D is tentatively TRBD1 or TRBD2 (6 bases each). The source is a woman in her twenties or thirties with alopecia areata. Some clones in this sample may be carry-over from other donors' samples. DNA for the CDR3: TGTGCCAGCAGTTTAGGGGGGCTGGGGGCGGGACAGTTCTTC. Translated, it gives CASSLGGLGAGQFF.